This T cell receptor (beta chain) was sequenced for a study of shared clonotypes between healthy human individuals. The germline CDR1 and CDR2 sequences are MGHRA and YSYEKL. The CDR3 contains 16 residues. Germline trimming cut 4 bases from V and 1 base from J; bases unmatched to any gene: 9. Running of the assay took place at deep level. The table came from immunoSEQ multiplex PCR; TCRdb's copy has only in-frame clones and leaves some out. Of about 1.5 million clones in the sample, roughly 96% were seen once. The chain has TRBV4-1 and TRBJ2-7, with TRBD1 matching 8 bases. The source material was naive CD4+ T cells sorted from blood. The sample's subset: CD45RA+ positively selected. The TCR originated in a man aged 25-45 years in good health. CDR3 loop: CASSLLLGTGSYEQYF. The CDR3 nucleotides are TGCGCCAGCAGCCTACTACTCGGGACAGGATCCTACGAGCAGTACTTC.